This record covers a single T cell receptor (beta chain). Its antigen target is currently unknown. The record has no base qualities; no much larger clone is one base away. The data originate from a study of T cell therapy product for transplant patients (dated by TCRdb to the late 2010s). For the wider study: The wider healthy donor group comprised 20 or so individuals, roughly ten male and 9 female, aged 25 to 81 years, in Berlin, Germany. The expansion media were supplemented either with IL-7 and IL-15 at 8 to 10 ng/ml or, alternatively, with IL-2 at about 50 U/ml. To assess clonal composition, TCRbeta repertoires were compared between rapamycin-treated and untreated CMV-specific T-cell products derived from the same donors. A next-generation autologous adoptive antiviral T-cell product was developed for immunosuppressed solid organ transplant patients, with CMV used as the model virus. The TCRbeta repertoire analysis of rapamycin-treated and untreated products involved n = 3 healthy donors. General conclusions and limits of the study: Roughly 65% of the repertoire was covered by the top 10 clones in rapamycin-treated products, versus roughly 90% in untreated products. Paired products from the same donor had many clones in common, while repertoires from different donors did not overlap. A more diverse, less clonal TCRbeta repertoire and a greater number of distinct clones were observed in rapamycin-treated products than in untreated products. The authors suggested that increased clonal diversity in Rapa-TCPs may reflect survival of low-frequency clones and preferential expansion of central memory T cells.

The V end loses 6 bases and the J end loses 2 bases, and a stretch of 5 bases separates them. The CDR3 spans 11 residues, from the cysteine through the phenylalanine. Solely the CDR3 DNA is kept, with 33 bases framed from the first base. For CDR1 and CDR2, the germline V gene (reference sequence) lists DFQATT and SNEGSKA. Interpreted against the paper, the label on the sample indicates: approximately 20 nM rapamycin added during CMV-specific T-cell product expansion (Rapa-TCP). With reference to the paper, the sample label is defined as: CMVpp65/IE-1-reactive T cells enriched by IFNgamma capture and expanded in vitro. For less than seven hours, PBMCs were stimulated with overlapping CMV pp65 and IE-1 peptide pools, with each pool at 0.45 to 0.55 ug/ml. IFNgamma-producing CMV-stimulated cells were positively selected with the IFNgamma Secretion Assay-Cell Enrichment and Detection Kit (Miltenyi Biotec). Enriched IFNgamma+ cells were grown for about 23 days with irradiated autologous feeders together with either IL-7/IL-15 or IL-2. To provide sufficient cells for different cell sorting steps, buffy coats were used from 3 of the 19 healthy donors. Peripheral blood mononuclear cells were isolated using Biocoll density gradient centrifugation. The buffy coats from healthy donors came from DRK.

After genomic DNA was extracted with an AllPrep DNA/RNA Kit, the TCRbeta CDR3 regions were amplified using the immunoSEQ hsTCRb Kit. From the authors' description of their analysis: Productive rearrangements, defined as in-frame CDR3 nucleotide sequences without stop codons, were analyzed in immunoSEQ Analyzer 3.0. Clonality was calculated from productive entropy normalized to the number of productive rearrangements, and the Morisita index was used to measure overlap between samples. Drawn from immuneACCESS, this table holds only the in-frame rearrangements with V and J called that TCRdb kept. Clones are partly lost; checked studies trace under half to an unresolved V gene and leave the rest unexplained. The V and J calls and clone size come from that table; D and trimming were worked out from the DNA. For this sample there are some 1,100 clones; about 50% appear just once. Less than 40% of the sample is taken by the ten largest.

The chain couples TRBV20-1 to TRBJ2-1; the D gene is unclear. Material for sequencing was a sorted cell population cultured from PBMCs. The TCR was taken from an adult in good health. The DNA sequence reads TGCAGTGCCCACGCCTACAATGAGCAGTTCTTC. Translated, it reads CSAHAYNEQFF.